Sequencing of this TCR beta chain was carried out in a study of blood T cell repertoires in COVID-19. In the study overall: Material from acute and convalescent COVID-19 was sourced from the United States, Italy and Spain. T cells, B-cell-depleted T cells, or PBMCs provided the cDNA or gDNA that served as material.

Original processing methods: Amplification from reference gene primers served as the basis for estimated nucleated cell counts. This table comes from immunoSEQ multiplex PCR, and its TCRdb copy is limited to in-frame clones, with some not included. V and J calls and clone size are those listed in that table; D and trimming were worked out from the DNA. The profile shows 260,000 or so clones, under 90% of them singletons. This CDR3 is built from 16 residues. Germline V CDR1 and CDR2: SGHKS, YYEKEE (reference sequence). Between the trimmed V and J ends, which lost 6 bases and 5 bases, there was a span of 21 bases.

The sequencing input was peripheral blood. The clonotype comes from a human donor in a cohort sampled during active COVID-19. The V and J genes are TRBV5-5 and TRBJ1-3, with TRBD1 as a possible D gene (6 bases). The CDR3 loop reads CASNPHGGALRNTIYF. The CDR3 DNA reads TGTGCCAGCAACCCACATGGGGGGGCGTTGAGAAACACCATATATTTT.